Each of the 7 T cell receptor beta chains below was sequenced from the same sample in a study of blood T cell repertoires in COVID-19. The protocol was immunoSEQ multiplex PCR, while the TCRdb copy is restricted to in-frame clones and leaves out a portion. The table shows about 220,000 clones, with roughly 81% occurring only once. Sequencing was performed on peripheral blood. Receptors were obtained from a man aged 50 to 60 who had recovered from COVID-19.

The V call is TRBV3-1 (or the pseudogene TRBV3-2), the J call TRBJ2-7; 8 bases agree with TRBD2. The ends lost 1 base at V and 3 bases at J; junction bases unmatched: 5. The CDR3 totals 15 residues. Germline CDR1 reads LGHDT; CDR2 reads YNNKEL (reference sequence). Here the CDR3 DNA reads TGTGCCAGCAGCCAAGTCCCTAGCGGGTTCTACGAGCAGTACTTC. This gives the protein CASSQVPSGFYEQYF.

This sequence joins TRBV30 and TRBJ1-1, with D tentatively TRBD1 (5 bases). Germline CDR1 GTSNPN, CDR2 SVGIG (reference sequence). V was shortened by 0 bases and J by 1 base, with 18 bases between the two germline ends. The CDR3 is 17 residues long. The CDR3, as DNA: TGTGCCTGGAGTGTACTAAGGGGCCGCAACCCGAACACTGAAGCTTTCTTT. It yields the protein CAWSVLRGRNPNTEAFF.

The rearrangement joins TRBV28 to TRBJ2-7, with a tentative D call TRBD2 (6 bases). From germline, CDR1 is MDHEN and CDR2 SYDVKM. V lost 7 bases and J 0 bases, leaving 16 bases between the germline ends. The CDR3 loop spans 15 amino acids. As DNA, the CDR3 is TGTGCCAGCACGATTCCCGGGAGAGCCTCCTACGAGCAGTACTTC. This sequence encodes CASTIPGRASYEQYF.

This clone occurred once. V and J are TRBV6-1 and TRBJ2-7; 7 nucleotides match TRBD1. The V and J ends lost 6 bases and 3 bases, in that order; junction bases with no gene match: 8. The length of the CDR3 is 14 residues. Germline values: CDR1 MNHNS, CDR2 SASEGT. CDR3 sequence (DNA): TGTGCCAGCAGACTGACAGGGACGTTCTACGAGCAGTACTTC. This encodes CASRLTGTFYEQYF.

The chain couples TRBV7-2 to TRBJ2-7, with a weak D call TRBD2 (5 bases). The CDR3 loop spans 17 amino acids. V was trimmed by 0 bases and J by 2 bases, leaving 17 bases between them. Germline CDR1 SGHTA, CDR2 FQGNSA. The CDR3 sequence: CASSLASGVRPTYEQYF. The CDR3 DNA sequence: TGTGCCAGCAGCTTAGCCTCCGGGGTCCGTCCCACCTACGAGCAGTACTTC.

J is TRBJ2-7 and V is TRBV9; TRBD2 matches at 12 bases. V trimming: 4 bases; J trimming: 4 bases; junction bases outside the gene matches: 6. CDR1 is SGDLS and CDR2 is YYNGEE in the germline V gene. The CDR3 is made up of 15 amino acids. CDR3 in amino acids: CASSSSLAGGYEQYF. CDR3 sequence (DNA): TGTGCCAGCAGCTCCTCGCTAGCGGGAGGGTACGAGCAGTACTTC. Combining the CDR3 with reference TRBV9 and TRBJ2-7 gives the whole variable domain DSGVTQTPKHLITATGQRVTLRCSPRSGDLSVYWYQQSLDQGLQFLIQYYNGEERAKGNILERFSAQQFPDLHSELNLSSLELGDSALYFCASSSSLAGGYEQYFGPGTRLTVT.

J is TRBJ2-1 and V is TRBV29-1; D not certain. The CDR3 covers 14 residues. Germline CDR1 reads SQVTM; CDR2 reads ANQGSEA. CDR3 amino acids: CRVQATSSYNEQFF. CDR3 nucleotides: TGCAGGGTTCAGGCGACGAGCTCCTACAATGAGCAGTTCTTC.